These T cell receptor beta chains were read from a single sample in a study of blood T cell repertoires in COVID-19. Produced via immunoSEQ multiplex PCR; TCRdb's table is partial and in-frame only. The sample lists 55,000 to 75,000 clones, 80% to 85% occurring once. Material: peripheral blood. These receptors were collected from an older man with COVID-19, enrolled during active disease. CDR3s include the opening cysteine and the closing phenylalanine or tryptophan. D genes are given only for firm matches. Clone size appears in some rows only: once, few, many, or a class for an expanded clone.

J gene: TRBJ1-5; D gene: -; clone size: -; V gene: TRBV5-1; CDR3 protein: CASSSGHGNQPQHF; CDR3 DNA: TGCGCCAGCAGCTCGGGACACGGCAATCAGCCCCAGCATTTT
J gene: TRBJ2-1; D gene: -; clone size: few; V gene: TRBV9; CDR3 protein: CASSVTLAGTSYNEQFF; CDR3 DNA: TGTGCCAGCAGCGTAACCCTTGCGGGGACCTCCTACAATGAGCAGTTCTTC
J gene: TRBJ2-2; D gene: -; clone size: -; V gene: TRBV5-1; CDR3 protein: CASAPERGGLDTGELFF; CDR3 DNA: TGCGCCAGCGCCCCCGAGAGGGGGGGTTTAGACACCGGGGAGCTGTTTTTT
J gene: TRBJ2-1; D gene: -; clone size: large; V gene: TRBV19; CDR3 protein: CASSLTSGVSYNEQFF; CDR3 DNA: TGTGCCAGTAGCTTGACTAGTGGGGTCTCCTACAATGAGCAGTTCTTC
J gene: TRBJ2-7; D gene: -; clone size: -; V gene: TRBV9; CDR3 protein: CASSVDHSSYEQYF; CDR3 DNA: TGTGCCAGCAGCGTAGATCACAGCTCCTACGAGCAGTACTTC
J gene: TRBJ2-5; D gene: -; clone size: -; V gene: TRBV15; CDR3 protein: CATSRDRIRETQYF; CDR3 DNA: TGTGCCACCAGCAGAGACAGGATAAGGGAGACCCAGTACTTC
J gene: TRBJ1-1; D gene: -; clone size: -; V gene: TRBV9; CDR3 protein: CASTDKPNTEAFF; CDR3 DNA: TGTGCCAGCACTGACAAGCCGAACACTGAAGCTTTCTTT
J gene: TRBJ2-2; D gene: -; clone size: few; V gene: TRBV7-2; CDR3 protein: CASSPGGENTGELFF; CDR3 DNA: TGTGCCAGCAGCCCGGGCGGGGAGAACACCGGGGAGCTGTTTTTT
J gene: TRBJ2-3; D gene: TRBD2; clone size: -; V gene: TRBV7-2; CDR3 protein: CASSLSRGGEADTQYF; CDR3 DNA: TGTGCCAGCAGCTTATCGCGCGGGGGGGAGGCAGATACGCAGTATTTT
J gene: TRBJ2-3; D gene: -; clone size: -; V gene: TRBV29-1; CDR3 protein: CSVPDLRDITDTQYF; CDR3 DNA: TGCAGCGTCCCAGACCTCCGGGACATCACAGATACGCAGTATTTT
J gene: TRBJ1-6; D gene: TRBD1; clone size: -; V gene: TRBV14; CDR3 protein: CASSRIGQGNSPLHF; CDR3 DNA: TGTGCCAGCAGCCGAATCGGACAGGGTAATTCACCCCTCCACTTT
J gene: TRBJ1-6; D gene: -; clone size: -; V gene: TRBV2; CDR3 protein: CASSQNSPLHF; CDR3 DNA: TGTGCCAGCAGCCAGAATTCACCCCTCCACTTT
J gene: TRBJ2-5; D gene: -; clone size: -; V gene: TRBV5-4; CDR3 protein: CASSYGLTGEETQYF; CDR3 DNA: TGTGCCAGCAGCTACGGGCTGACGGGGGAAGAGACCCAGTACTTC
J gene: TRBJ1-4; D gene: TRBD1; clone size: -; V gene: TRBV2; CDR3 protein: CATQGQGSEKLFF; CDR3 DNA: TGTGCCACCCAGGGACAGGGAAGTGAAAAACTGTTTTTT
J gene: TRBJ1-4; D gene: -; clone size: -; V gene: TRBV14; CDR3 protein: CASSRLGTTATNEKLFF; CDR3 DNA: TGTGCCAGCAGCCGCCTCGGGACAACCGCAACTAATGAAAAACTGTTTTTT
J gene: TRBJ1-5; D gene: TRBD1; clone size: -; V gene: TRBV6-5; CDR3 protein: CASSTRQGDQPQHF; CDR3 DNA: TGTGCCAGCAGTACAAGACAGGGTGACCAGCCCCAGCATTTT
J gene: TRBJ2-3; D gene: TRBD2; clone size: -; V gene: TRBV15; CDR3 protein: CATSRGGGTITDTQYF; CDR3 DNA: TGTGCCACCAGCAGAGGGGGAGGGACTATCACAGATACGCAGTATTTT
J gene: TRBJ2-5; D gene: -; clone size: -; V gene: TRBV10-3; CDR3 protein: CAASSRSLRETQYF; CDR3 DNA: TGTGCCGCAAGCAGCAGGTCTCTTCGAGAGACCCAGTACTTC
J gene: TRBJ2-2; D gene: TRBD2; clone size: -; V gene: TRBV5-4; CDR3 protein: CASSPVLAGANTGELFF; CDR3 DNA: TGTGCCAGCAGCCCGGTCCTAGCGGGGGCAAACACCGGGGAGCTGTTTTTT
J gene: TRBJ1-1; D gene: -; clone size: once; V gene: TRBV28; CDR3 protein: CASSSGPAEAFF; CDR3 DNA: TGTGCCAGCAGTTCAGGGCCGGCCGAAGCTTTCTTT
J gene: TRBJ2-7; D gene: TRBD1; clone size: -; V gene: TRBV5-1; CDR3 protein: CASSPGWTGVNEQYF; CDR3 DNA: TGCGCCAGCAGCCCTGGCTGGACAGGGGTGAACGAGCAGTACTTC
J gene: TRBJ1-2; D gene: TRBD1; clone size: -; V gene: TRBV4-2; CDR3 protein: CASSQRTGTYGYTF; CDR3 DNA: TGTGCCAGCAGCCAACGGACAGGGACTTATGGCTACACCTTC
J gene: TRBJ2-1; D gene: -; clone size: -; V gene: TRBV10-1; CDR3 protein: CASSPFRGAGSGNEQFF; CDR3 DNA: TGCGCCAGCAGCCCCTTCAGGGGAGCGGGGTCCGGCAATGAGCAGTTCTTC